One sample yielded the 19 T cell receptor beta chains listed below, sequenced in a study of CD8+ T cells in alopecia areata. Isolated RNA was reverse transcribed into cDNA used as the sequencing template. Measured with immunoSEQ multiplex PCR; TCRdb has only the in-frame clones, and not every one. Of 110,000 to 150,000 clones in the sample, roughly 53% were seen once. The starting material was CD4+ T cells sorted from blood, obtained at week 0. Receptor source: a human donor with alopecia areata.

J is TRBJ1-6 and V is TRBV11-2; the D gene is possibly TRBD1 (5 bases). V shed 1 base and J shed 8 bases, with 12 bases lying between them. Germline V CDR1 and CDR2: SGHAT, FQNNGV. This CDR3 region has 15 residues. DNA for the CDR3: TGTGCCAGCAGCTTAGGTCGGGGGGATTATTCACCCCTCCACTTT. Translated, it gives CASSLGRGDYSPLHF. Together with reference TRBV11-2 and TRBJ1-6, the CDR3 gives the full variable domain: EAGVAQSPRYKIIEKRQSVAFWCNPISGHATLYWYQQILGQGPKLLIQFQNNGVVDDSQLPKDRFSAERLKGVDSTLKIQPAKLEDSAVYLCASSLGRGDYSPLHFGNGTRLTVT.

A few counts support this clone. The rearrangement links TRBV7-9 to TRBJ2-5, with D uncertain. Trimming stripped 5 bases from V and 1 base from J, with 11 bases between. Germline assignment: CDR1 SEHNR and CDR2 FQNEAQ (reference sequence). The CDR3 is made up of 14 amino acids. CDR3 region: CASSPAVTQETQYF. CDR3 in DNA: TGTGCCAGCAGCCCCGCGGTCACCCAAGAGACCCAGTACTTC.

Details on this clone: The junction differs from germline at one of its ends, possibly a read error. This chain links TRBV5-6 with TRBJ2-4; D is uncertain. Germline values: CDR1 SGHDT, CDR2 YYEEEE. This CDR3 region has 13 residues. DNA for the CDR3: TGTGCCAGCAGCCCTCCGGCCAGGTCCCATGAGGACTTC. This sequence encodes CASSPPARSHEDF.

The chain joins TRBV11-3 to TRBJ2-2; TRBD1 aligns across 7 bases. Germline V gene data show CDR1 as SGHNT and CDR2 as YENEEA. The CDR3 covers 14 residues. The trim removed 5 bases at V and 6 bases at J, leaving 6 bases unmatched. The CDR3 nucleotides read TGTGCCAGCAGCCCTTACAGGGGAGCCGGGGAGCTGTTTTTT. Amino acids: CASSPYRGAGELFF.

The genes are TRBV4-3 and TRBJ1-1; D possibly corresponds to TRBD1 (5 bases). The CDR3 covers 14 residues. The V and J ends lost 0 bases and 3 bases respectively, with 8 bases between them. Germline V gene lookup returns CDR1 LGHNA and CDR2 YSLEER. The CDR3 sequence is CASSQDWGDTEAFF. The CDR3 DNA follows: TGCGCCAGCAGCCAAGATTGGGGGGACACTGAAGCTTTCTTT.

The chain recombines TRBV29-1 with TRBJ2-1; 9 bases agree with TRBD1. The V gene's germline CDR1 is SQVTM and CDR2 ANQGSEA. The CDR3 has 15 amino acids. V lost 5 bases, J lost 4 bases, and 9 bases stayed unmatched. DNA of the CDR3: TGCAGCGTTAGGAACGGGACAGGGTTATACAATGAGCAGTTCTTC. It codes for CSVRNGTGLYNEQFF.

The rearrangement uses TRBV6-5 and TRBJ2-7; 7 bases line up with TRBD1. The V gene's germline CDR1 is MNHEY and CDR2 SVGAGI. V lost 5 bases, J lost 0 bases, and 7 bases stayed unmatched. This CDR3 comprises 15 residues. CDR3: CASSRGWDSSYEQYF. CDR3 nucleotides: TGTGCCAGCAGTAGAGGTTGGGACAGCTCCTACGAGCAGTACTTC.

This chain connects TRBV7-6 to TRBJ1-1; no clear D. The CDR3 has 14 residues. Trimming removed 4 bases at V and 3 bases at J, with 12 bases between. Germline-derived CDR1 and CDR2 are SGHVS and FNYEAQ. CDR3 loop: CASSSLSGYTEAFF. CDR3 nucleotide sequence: TGTGCCAGCAGCTCCCTCAGTGGGTACACTGAAGCTTTCTTT.

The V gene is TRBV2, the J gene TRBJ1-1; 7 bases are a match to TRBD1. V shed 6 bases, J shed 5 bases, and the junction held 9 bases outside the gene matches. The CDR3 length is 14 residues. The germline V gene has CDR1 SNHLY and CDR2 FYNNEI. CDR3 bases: TGTGCCAGCAGATACGACAGGGTGGGTACTGAAGCTTTCTTT. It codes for CASRYDRVGTEAFF. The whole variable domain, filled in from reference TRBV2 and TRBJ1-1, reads EPEVTQTPSHQVTQMGQEVILRCVPISNHLYFYWYRQILGQKVEFLVSFYNNEISEKSEIFDDQFSVERPDGSNFTLKIRSTKLEDSAMYFCASRYDRVGTEAFFGQGTRLTVV.

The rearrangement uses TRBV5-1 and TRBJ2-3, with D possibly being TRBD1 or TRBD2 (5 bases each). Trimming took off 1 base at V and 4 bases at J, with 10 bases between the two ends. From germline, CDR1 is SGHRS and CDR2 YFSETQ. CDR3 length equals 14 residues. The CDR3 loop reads CASSLTGRSDTQYF. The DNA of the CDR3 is TGCGCCAGCAGCTTGACGGGACGGTCAGATACGCAGTATTTT.

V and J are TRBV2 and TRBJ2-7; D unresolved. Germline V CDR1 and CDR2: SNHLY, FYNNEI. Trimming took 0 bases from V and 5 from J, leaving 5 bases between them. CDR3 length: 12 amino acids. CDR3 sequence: CASSEAPNEQYF. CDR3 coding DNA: TGTGCCAGCAGTGAAGCGCCTAACGAGCAGTACTTC.

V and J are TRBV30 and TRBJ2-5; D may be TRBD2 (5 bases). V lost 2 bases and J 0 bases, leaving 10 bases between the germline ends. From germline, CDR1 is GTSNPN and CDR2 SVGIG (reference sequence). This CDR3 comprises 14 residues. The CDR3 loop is CAWSQTGNQETQYF. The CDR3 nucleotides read TGTGCCTGGAGTCAAACCGGGAACCAAGAGACCCAGTACTTC.

For the CDR3, the DNA is TGTGCCAGCAGCCCCGGCGTGGCCTTCAGGAACGAGCAGTACTTC. This codes for CASSPGVAFRNEQYF. This chain connects TRBV11-3 to TRBJ2-7; D uncertain. Per the germline V gene, CDR1 is SGHNT and CDR2 is YENEEA. V gave up 5 bases and J gave up 5 bases, with 19 bases separating them. The CDR3 is 15 amino acids.

CDR3 sequence: CASSSLTGGDTEAFF. CDR3 DNA: TGCGCCAGCAGCTCCTTGACAGGTGGGGACACTGAAGCTTTCTTT. V and J are TRBV5-1 and TRBJ1-1; D is perhaps TRBD1 (6 bases). The CDR3 is 15 residues long. Germline V gene lookup returns CDR1 SGHRS and CDR2 YFSETQ. V was clipped by 3 bases and J by 3 bases, with 15 bases between them. Combining the CDR3 with reference TRBV5-1 and TRBJ1-1 gives the whole variable domain KAGVTQTPRYLIKTRGQQVTLSCSPISGHRSVSWYQQTPGQGLQFLFEYFSETQRNKGNFPGRFSGRQFSNSRSEMNVSTLELGDSALYLCASSSLTGGDTEAFFGQGTRLTVV.

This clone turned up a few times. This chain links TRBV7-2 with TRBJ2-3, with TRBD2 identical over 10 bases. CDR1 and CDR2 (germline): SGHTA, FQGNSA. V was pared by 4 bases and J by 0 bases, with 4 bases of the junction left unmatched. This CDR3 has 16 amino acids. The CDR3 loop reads CASSSPAGGSTDTQYF. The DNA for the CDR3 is TGTGCCAGCAGCTCCCCAGCGGGGGGGAGCACAGATACGCAGTATTTT.

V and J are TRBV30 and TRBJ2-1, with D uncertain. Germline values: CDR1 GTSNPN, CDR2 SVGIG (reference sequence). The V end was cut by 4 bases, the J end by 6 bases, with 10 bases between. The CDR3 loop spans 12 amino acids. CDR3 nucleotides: TGTGCCTGGACAGAAGCGATCAATGAGCAGTTCTTC. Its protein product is CAWTEAINEQFF.

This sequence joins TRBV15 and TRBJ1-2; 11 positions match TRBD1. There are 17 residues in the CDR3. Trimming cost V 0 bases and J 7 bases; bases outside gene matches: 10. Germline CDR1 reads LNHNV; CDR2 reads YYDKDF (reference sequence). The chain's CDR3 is CATSRDRLDGTGGGYTF. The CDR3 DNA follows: TGTGCCACCAGCAGAGATAGGTTGGATGGGACAGGGGGTGGCTACACCTTC.

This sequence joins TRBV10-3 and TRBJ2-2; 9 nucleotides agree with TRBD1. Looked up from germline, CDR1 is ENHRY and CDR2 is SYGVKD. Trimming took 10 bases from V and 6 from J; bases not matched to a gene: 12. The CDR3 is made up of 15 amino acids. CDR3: CATQGRTGEAGELFF. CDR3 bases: TGTGCCACCCAAGGAAGGACAGGGGAGGCCGGGGAGCTGTTTTTT.

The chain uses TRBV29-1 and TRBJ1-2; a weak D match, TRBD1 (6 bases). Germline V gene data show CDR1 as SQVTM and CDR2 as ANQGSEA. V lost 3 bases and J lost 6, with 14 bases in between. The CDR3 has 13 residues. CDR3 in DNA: TGCAGCGTTGACCGCCGGGCAGGGGATGGCTACACCTTC. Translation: CSVDRRAGDGYTF.